This is a list of T cell receptor beta chains from one sample in a study of cytomegalovirus exposure and HLA in healthy donors. The method was immunoSEQ multiplex PCR; TCRdb's version includes in-frame clones alone and lacks a portion of them. The repertoire holds 95,000 to 100,000 clones, with over 70% as singletons. The specimen sequenced was PBMCs. The receptors were sampled from a man aged 50 to 59 in good health and CMV-seronegative. CDR3s include the opening cysteine and the closing phenylalanine or tryptophan. A D gene is named only where the DNA matches it firmly. Not every row has a clone size; where given, it reads once, few, many or a size class.

J gene	V gene	D gene	clone size	CDR3 protein	CDR3 DNA
TRBJ1-1	TRBV23-1	TRBD1	.	CASSQTGKEVTEAFF	TGCGCCAGCAGCCAGACAGGGAAGGAAGTCACTGAAGCTTTCTTT
TRBJ2-2	TRBV2	.	.	CASSESGTSPGVRNTGELFF	TGTGCCAGCAGTGAAAGCGGTACTAGCCCGGGAGTGCGGAACACCGGGGAGCTGTTTTTT
TRBJ2-7	TRBV14	.	.	CASSQAKSRSSYEQYF	TGTGCCAGCAGCCAGGCTAAATCAAGGAGCTCCTACGAGCAGTACTTC
TRBJ2-7	TRBV10-3	.	.	CAISEGFQGQYF	TGTGCCATCAGTGAGGGCTTCCAGGGGCAGTACTTC
TRBJ2-3	TRBV5-1	TRBD2	once	CASSSGGRTDTQYF	TGCGCCAGCAGCTCGGGGGGACGCACAGATACGCAGTATTTT
TRBJ1-2	TRBV28	.	.	CASIKRDNDTF	TGTGCCAGCATAAAGAGGGACAACGACACCTTC
TRBJ1-5	TRBV30	.	few	CAWSVKGNQPQHF	TGTGCCTGGAGTGTAAAGGGGAATCAGCCCCAGCATTTT
TRBJ1-1	TRBV15	.	.	CATSRDVQGEAFF	TGTGCCACCAGCAGAGATGTGCAGGGTGAAGCTTTCTTT
TRBJ2-7	TRBV30	TRBD2	.	CAWRGGRSYEQYF	TGTGCCTGGAGGGGCGGGAGGTCCTACGAGCAGTACTTC
TRBJ2-7	TRBV14	TRBD1	.	CASSQTGALTYEQYF	TGTGCCAGCAGCCAAACAGGGGCCTTGACCTACGAGCAGTACTTC
TRBJ2-3	TRBV5-5	.	medium-sized	CASSFRDTDTQYF	TGTGCCAGCAGCTTCCGGGACACAGATACGCAGTATTTT
TRBJ2-2	TRBV10-1	.	.	CASSRSIGAGTGELFF	TGCGCCAGCAGTCGTAGCATAGGGGCCGGCACCGGGGAGCTGTTTTTT
TRBJ2-2	TRBV7-3	TRBD2	once	CASSVGGTGELFF	TGTGCCAGCAGCGTCGGGGGGACCGGGGAGCTGTTTTTT
TRBJ2-7	TRBV7-2	.	.	CASSLEGGGSSREQYF	TGTGCCAGCAGCCTAGAGGGAGGCGGGTCTTCCCGCGAGCAGTACTTC
TRBJ2-2	TRBV6-5	TRBD2	.	CASSYSTSGVTGELFF	TGTGCCAGCAGTTACTCTACTAGCGGGGTAACCGGGGAGCTGTTTTTT
TRBJ2-5	TRBV2	TRBD1	once	CASSQDRGWTQYF	TGTGCCAGCAGTCAGGACAGGGGTTGGACCCAGTACTTC
TRBJ2-7	TRBV7-2	TRBD1	.	CASSLRSQGAYEQYF	TGTGCCAGCAGCTTAAGGTCGCAGGGGGCGTACGAGCAGTACTTC
TRBJ2-5	TRBV5-1	.	.	CASSLGPLETQYF	TGCGCCAGCAGCTTGGGGCCTTTAGAGACCCAGTACTTC
TRBJ2-1	TRBV7-8	TRBD2	.	CASRRTSGSNEQFF	TGTGCCAGCAGGCGGACTAGCGGGAGCAATGAGCAGTTCTTC